The 29 T cell receptor beta chains presented below share a single source sample, sequenced in a study of shared clonotypes between healthy human individuals. The method was immunoSEQ multiplex PCR; TCRdb's version includes in-frame clones alone and lacks a portion of them. This table holds fewer than 1.4 million clones, 75% to 80% found once. Material: memory CD4+ T cells from PBMCs. Specified subset: CD45RA-negative fraction. Receptor source: a young man in good health. Some clones in this sample may be carry-over from other donors' samples.

The J gene is TRBJ1-2, the V gene TRBV7-9, with 9 positions matching TRBD1. Trimming cost V 4 bases and J 8 bases; bases outside gene matches: 11. This CDR3 is built from 15 residues. The germline CDR1 and CDR2 sequences are SEHNR and FQNEAQ (reference sequence). The CDR3 DNA reads TGTGCCAGCAGCTCCCATACGGACAGGGGCAGGGGCTACACCTTC. Amino acids: CASSSHTDRGRGYTF.

This clone has just one count. This rearrangement joins TRBV27 to TRBJ1-5, with D maybe TRBD1 (5 bases). This CDR3 spans 14 amino acids. CDR1 and CDR2 (germline): MNHEY, SMNVEV (reference sequence). V lost 6 bases to trimming and J lost 7 bases, with 16 bases between them. The CDR3 sequence is CASSGPGRGQPQHF. In nucleotides, the CDR3 is TGTGCCAGCAGCGGACCGGGACGGGGGCAGCCCCAGCATTTT.

The chain combines TRBV28 with TRBJ2-7, with 13 nucleotides matching TRBD2. Germline lookup yields CDR1 MDHEN and CDR2 SYDVKM. Trimming cost V 4 bases and J 3 bases; bases outside gene matches: 3. The CDR3 loop spans 15 amino acids. CDR3 sequence: CASSSWTSGSYEQYF. CDR3 sequence (DNA): TGTGCCAGCAGTTCCTGGACTAGCGGGAGCTACGAGCAGTACTTC. Filled out from reference TRBV28 and TRBJ2-7, the complete variable domain reads DVKVTQSSRYLVKRTGEKVFLECVQDMDHENMFWYRQDPGLGLRLIYFSYDVKMKEKGDIPEGYSVSREKKERFSLILESASTNQTSMYLCASSSWTSGSYEQYFGPGTRLTVT.

This clone was counted a single time. The same CDR3 arises from other DNA sequences in this sample as well. The rearrangement uses TRBV6-1 and TRBJ1-3; TRBD1 might be the D (5 bases). V lost 1 base to trimming and J lost 0 bases, with 10 bases between them. The length of the CDR3 is 16 residues. Germline lookup yields CDR1 MNHNS and CDR2 SASEGT. The CDR3 here is CASSEVEGLSGNTIYF. The CDR3 nucleotides are TGTGCCAGCAGTGAAGTGGAGGGGCTCTCTGGAAACACCATATATTTT.

CDR3 nucleotide sequence: TGTGCTAGTGCGAGGGGGCGCGGGGACAATGAGCAGTTCTTC. It specifies CASARGRGDNEQFF. The V call is TRBV12-5, the J call TRBJ2-1; D may be TRBD1 (7 bases). V shed 7 bases and J shed 5 bases, with 15 bases lying between them. From germline, CDR1 is LGHNT and CDR2 FRNRAP. The CDR3 sequence is 14 residues long.

Remarks on this clone: Other nucleotide sequences from this sample produce the same CDR3. The chain couples TRBV5-1 to TRBJ1-5; TRBD1 matches at 9 bases. The V gene's germline CDR1 is SGHRS and CDR2 YFSETQ. V lost 5 bases, J lost 0 bases, and 3 bases stayed unmatched. The CDR3 is made up of 15 amino acids. The CDR3 spells CASSWTGDSNQPQHF. Here the CDR3 DNA reads TGCGCCAGCAGTTGGACAGGGGATAGCAATCAGCCCCAGCATTTT.

DNA of the CDR3: TGCGCCAGCAGCTCTCGACCCCGGGATCGCACAGATACGCAGTATTTT. This translates into CASSSRPRDRTDTQYF. The chain is built from TRBV5-1 and TRBJ2-3; possible D gene TRBD2, 5 bases. The CDR3 loop spans 16 amino acids. With 3 bases removed from V and 1 base from J, the gap between germline ends came to 15 bases. The germline V gene has CDR1 SGHRS and CDR2 YFSETQ.

Written as DNA, the CDR3 is TGTGCCAGCAGTTTATTCGGCGAAAACTATAGCAATCAGCCCCAGCATTTT. Translated: CASSLFGENYSNQPQHF. The chain combines TRBV28 with TRBJ1-5, with D uncertain. V lost 1 base and J lost 0, with 13 bases in between. Per germline, CDR1 MDHEN and CDR2 SYDVKM. The CDR3 runs to 17 residues.

This clone has a handful of counts. The chain uses TRBV19 and TRBJ2-6; TRBD1 aligns across 9 bases. The CDR3 length is 18 residues. The germline V gene has CDR1 LNHDA and CDR2 SQIVND (reference sequence). With V trimmed by 4 bases and J by 2 bases, 9 bases remained unmatched. The CDR3 region is CASSTKPGTGPGANVLTF. In DNA form, the CDR3 reads TGTGCCAGTAGTACGAAGCCCGGGACAGGGCCTGGGGCCAACGTCCTGACTTTC.

The J gene is TRBJ2-1, the V gene TRBV11-1; the D is unclear. V was trimmed by 2 bases and J by 0 bases, leaving 11 bases between them. This CDR3 is 16 amino acids long. CDR1 and CDR2 from the germline V gene are SGHAT and FQDESV (reference sequence). The CDR3 loop reads CASSLRLLSSYNEQFF. The CDR3 DNA reads TGTGCCAGCAGCTTAAGGTTGTTGAGCTCCTACAATGAGCAGTTCTTC.

For the CDR3, the DNA is TGTGCCAGCAGCGTATTAGGGACCTCTGGAAACACCATATATTTT. Translation: CASSVLGTSGNTIYF. The chain uses TRBV9 and TRBJ1-3; possible D gene TRBD1, 5 bases. The CDR3 covers 15 residues. From germline, CDR1 is SGDLS and CDR2 YYNGEE. V was trimmed by 1 base and J by 0 bases, leaving 8 bases between them. The variable domain in full, with the rest retrieved from reference TRBV9 and TRBJ1-3, is DSGVTQTPKHLITATGQRVTLRCSPRSGDLSVYWYQQSLDQGLQFLIQYYNGEERAKGNILERFSAQQFPDLHSELNLSSLELGDSALYFCASSVLGTSGNTIYFGEGSWLTVV.

Turning to this clone: A far larger clone is a single base away, which makes a read error likely. J is TRBJ2-6 and V is TRBV28; D ambiguous. The CDR3 contains 15 residues. Germline loops: CDR1 MDHEN, CDR2 SYDVKM. Trimming pared 3 bases from V and 1 base from J, leaving 7 bases between. The chain's CDR3 is CASSFEYSGANVLTF. Here the CDR3 DNA reads TGTGCCAGCAGTTTTGAGTATTCTGGGGCCAACGTCCTGACTTTC.

The chain employs TRBV6-5 and TRBJ1-2, with TRBD1 identical over 7 bases. The CDR3 runs to 12 residues. Germline trimming cut 6 bases from V and 8 bases from J; bases unmatched to any gene: 6. Germline CDR1 and CDR2: MNHEY and SVGAGI. The CDR3 loop reads CASRTGQLGYTF. CDR3 DNA sequence: TGTGCCAGCAGAACGGGACAGCTAGGCTACACCTTC.

The genes are TRBV29-1 and TRBJ2-7; D ambiguous. V lost 4 bases to trimming and J lost 0 bases, with 7 bases between them. This CDR3 contains 12 residues. CDR1 is SQVTM, CDR2 ANQGSEA, per germline. Written as DNA, the CDR3 is TGCAGCGTTGGACGGAGCTCCTACGAGCAGTACTTC. It specifies CSVGRSSYEQYF.

The rearrangement uses TRBV27 and TRBJ2-5, with a weak D call TRBD1 (6 bases). CDR1 and CDR2 from the germline V gene are MNHEY and SMNVEV (reference sequence). The germline V and J ends were trimmed by 5 bases and 1 base, with 14 bases remaining between them. This CDR3 region has 15 residues. CDR3 sequence (DNA): TGTGCCAGCAGTGCGGCTGGGACATCCCAAGAGACCCAGTACTTC. Amino acids: CASSAAGTSQETQYF.

Concerning this clone: This may be a read error, as it is one base from a much larger clone. This chain connects TRBV29-1 to TRBJ1-1, with a weak D call TRBD1 (6 bases). Germline-derived CDR1 and CDR2 are SQVTM and ANQGSEA. With 7 bases removed from V and 0 bases from J, the gap between germline ends came to 18 bases. CDR3 length equals 15 residues. CDR3 sequence: CSGGGGGGMNTEAFF. The CDR3 nucleotides read TGCAGCGGGGGGGGCGGGGGGGGAATGAACACTGAAGCTTTCTTT.

This chain joins TRBV7-9 and TRBJ2-2, with D unresolved. This CDR3 comprises 13 residues. Trimming removed 1 base at V and 7 bases at J, with 7 bases between. Germline V gene data show CDR1 as SEHNR and CDR2 as FQNEAQ (reference sequence). CDR3 residues: CASSLVRLGELFF. CDR3 DNA sequence: TGTGCCAGCAGCTTAGTACGCCTCGGGGAGCTGTTTTTT.

The sample holds one count of this clone. The genes are TRBV28 and TRBJ2-7, with D hard to call. CDR1 is MDHEN, CDR2 SYDVKM, per germline. The CDR3 has 16 amino acids. Trimming removed 5 bases at V and 0 bases at J, with 17 bases between. This chain's CDR3 is CASSGSGPPTSYEQYF. CDR3 nucleotide sequence: TGTGCCAGCAGTGGCTCCGGACCCCCGACCTCCTACGAGCAGTACTTC.

On this clone: This could be a read error, since a much larger clone is one nucleotide away. The same CDR3 can be traced to other DNA sequences in this sample. This chain connects TRBV30 to TRBJ1-2; D remains unclear. Trimming cost V 4 bases and J 1 base, with 22 bases left between them. CDR3 size: 17 residues. The V gene's germline CDR1 is GTSNPN and CDR2 SVGIG (reference sequence). The CDR3 bases are TGTGCCTGGACCTGGCCAGCTTTTGGCATTCGTAACTATGGCTACACCTTC. Protein product: CAWTWPAFGIRNYGYTF. Variable domain in full (rest from reference TRBV30 and TRBJ1-2): SQTIHQWPATLVQPVGSPLSLECTVEGTSNPNLYWYRQAAGRGLQLLFYSVGIGQISSEVPQNLSASRPQDRQFILSSKKLLLSDSGFYLCAWTWPAFGIRNYGYTFGSGTRLTVV.

This rearrangement joins TRBV7-9 to TRBJ1-6; D unclear. The CDR3 runs 13 residues. The V end lost 5 bases, the J end lost 9 bases, and 11 bases lay between the germline ends. Germline V gives CDR1 SEHNR, CDR2 FQNEAQ (reference sequence). The CDR3 spells CASSPRGISPLHF. The CDR3 region has the DNA TGTGCCAGCAGCCCTCGAGGGATTTCACCCCTCCACTTT.

A few counts support this clone. The chain recombines TRBV5-6 with TRBJ1-5, with D tentatively TRBD1 (5 bases). CDR3 length equals 15 residues. CDR1 and CDR2 from the germline V gene are SGHDT and YYEEEE. V was clipped by 0 bases and J by 2 bases, with 9 bases between them. In DNA, the CDR3 is TGTGCCAGCAGCTTGGGGGCGGGGGGCAATCAGCCCCAGCATTTT. Encoded protein: CASSLGAGGNQPQHF.

In regard to this clone: At one of its ends the junction is not consistent with the germline gene, which may arise from a read error. The sample contains more than one DNA sequence encoding this CDR3. V usage is TRBV7-3 and J usage is TRBJ2-2; possibly TRBD2 for D (6 bases). The CDR3 is 18 residues long. CDR1 is SGHTA, CDR2 FQGTGA, per germline. The CDR3 region is CASSFYPAHIADTGELFF. The CDR3 DNA reads as TGTGCCAGTAGCTTTTACCCCGCCCATATAGCGGACACCGGGGAGCTGTTTTTT.

The CDR3 loop is CASSESKGVMETQYF. The CDR3 region has the DNA TGCGCCAGCAGTGAGTCGAAGGGGGTAATGGAGACCCAGTACTTC. The V call is TRBV10-1, the J call TRBJ2-5; maybe TRBD1 (6 bases). The germline V gene encodes CDR1 WNHNN and CDR2 SYGVQD (reference sequence). Between the trimmed V and J ends, which lost 0 bases and 5 bases, there was a span of 13 bases. This CDR3 is 15 amino acids long.

The chain combines TRBV5-1 with TRBJ1-1; D not resolved. Trimming removed 1 base from V and 4 bases from J, with 14 bases in between. CDR3 length: 15 amino acids. Germline CDR1 is SGHRS and CDR2 is YFSETQ. The CDR3, as DNA: TGCGCCAGCAGCTTGACCAATGATCTCTTCACTGAAGCTTTCTTT. Its translation: CASSLTNDLFTEAFF.

The CDR3 coding sequence is TGCGCCAGCAGCCCCCGACAGGTGGACACGGTCTCTGAAGCTTTCTTT. Translating it yields CASSPRQVDTVSEAFF. This sequence joins TRBV4-1 and TRBJ1-1; D possibly corresponds to TRBD1 (6 bases). There are 16 residues in the CDR3. Germline CDR1 MGHRA, CDR2 YSYEKL. V was pared by 4 bases and J by 6 bases, with 21 bases between.

The table lists this clone with a count of one. The rearrangement links TRBV11-2 to TRBJ2-7; D unresolved. The CDR3 consists of 14 residues. Trimming cost V 0 bases and J 3 bases, with 9 bases left between them. The germline gives CDR1 SGHAT, CDR2 FQNNGV. This CDR3 is CASSLDSSSYEQYF. The DNA for the CDR3 is TGTGCCAGCAGCTTAGATTCGTCTAGCTACGAGCAGTACTTC.

The chain couples TRBV30 to TRBJ1-2; 7 bases map to TRBD1. The germline gives CDR1 GTSNPN, CDR2 SVGIG (reference sequence). CDR3 length equals 11 residues. The V segment lost 8 bases and the J segment 3 bases; nucleotides outside the gene matches: 3. The CDR3 DNA is TGTGCCGACAGGGATCACTATGGCTACACCTTC. This translates into CADRDHYGYTF.

In its sample, this clone was seen a few times. The chain employs TRBV11-1 and TRBJ2-5, with unresolved D. Trimming took off 5 bases at V and 0 bases at J, with 13 bases between the two ends. This CDR3 region has 15 residues. CDR1 is SGHAT, CDR2 FQDESV, per germline (reference sequence). CDR3 nucleotides: TGTGCCAGCAGCCCAAAATATCATAACCAAGAGACCCAGTACTTC. As protein: CASSPKYHNQETQYF.

This chain links TRBV2 with TRBJ2-5; D is undetermined. Germline V gene data show CDR1 as SNHLY and CDR2 as FYNNEI. The V and J ends lost 4 bases and 1 base respectively, with 7 bases between them. The CDR3 is made up of 13 amino acids. The CDR3 DNA follows: TGTGCCAGCAGTGTAGAACTCCAAGAGACCCAGTACTTC. Translation: CASSVELQETQYF.